These 17 T cell receptor beta chains were sequenced from one sample in a study of Ad26.COV2.S vaccination and SARS-CoV-2 variants. Regarding treatment: roughly 20 received Ad26.COV2.S at low or high dose, single or two shots; roughly five received placebo; per-sample allocation not given. After the first vaccine or placebo injection, samples were drawn on day 63. TCRdb's copy holds only in-frame clones and misses some; the assay was immunoSEQ multiplex PCR. The sample lists around 500,000 clones, 80% to 90% occurring once. Here the sequenced sample was peripheral blood, taken in a trial of Ad26.COV2.S vaccine versus placebo. These receptor sequences come from a person aged 18 to 65 who received the Ad26.COV2.S COVID-19 vaccine or a placebo.

Points on this clone: Other DNA sequences in this sample translate to the same CDR3. The V and J genes are TRBV30 and TRBJ1-6; weak D call: TRBD1 (5 bases). CDR1 and CDR2 from the germline V gene are GTSNPN and SVGIG (reference sequence). This CDR3 spans 14 amino acids. The germline V and J ends were trimmed by 0 bases and 7 bases, with 10 bases remaining between them. CDR3 nucleotide sequence: TGTGCCTGGAGTGTGGGGACGGGAAATTCACCCCTCCACTTT. It is translated as CAWSVGTGNSPLHF. Full variable domain (remainder filled in from reference TRBV30 and TRBJ1-6): SQTIHQWPATLVQPVGSPLSLECTVEGTSNPNLYWYRQAAGRGLQLLFYSVGIGQISSEVPQNLSASRPQDRQFILSSKKLLLSDSGFYLCAWSVGTGNSPLHFGNGTRLTVT.

The rearrangement uses TRBV27 and TRBJ2-7, with a tentative D call TRBD2 (5 bases). The germline V gene has CDR1 MNHEY and CDR2 SMNVEV (reference sequence). The CDR3 is 16 amino acids. Trimming removed 5 bases at V and 6 bases at J, with 23 bases between. As DNA, the CDR3 is TGTGCCAGCAGTCCCGGGTCCTGGACTCATACGGGCGAGCAGTACTTC. Its translation: CASSPGSWTHTGEQYF.

The chain couples TRBV9 to TRBJ2-1; no reliable D call. Deletions cut 2 bases from V and 6 bases from J, with 9 bases between. The CDR3 contains 13 residues. Germline V gene lookup returns CDR1 SGDLS and CDR2 YYNGEE. The CDR3 bases are TGTGCCAGCAGCGTGGGCGGAACCAATGAGCAGTTCTTC. It codes for CASSVGGTNEQFF.

This chain links TRBV29-1 with TRBJ1-2, with D perhaps TRBD1 (5 bases). This CDR3 comprises 14 residues. V dropped 4 bases and J dropped 4 bases, with 16 bases sitting between them. Germline assignment: CDR1 SQVTM and CDR2 ANQGSEA. The CDR3 here is CSVGGLERIYGYTF. For the CDR3, the DNA is TGCAGCGTTGGGGGACTGGAACGGATCTATGGCTACACCTTC.

The chain links TRBV30 to TRBJ2-1; 8 bases are a match to TRBD2. With V trimmed by 2 bases and J by 6 bases, 15 bases remained unmatched. CDR1 is GTSNPN, CDR2 SVGIG, per germline (reference sequence). This CDR3 comprises 17 residues. The CDR3 loop reads CAWSRESSGPLSNEQFF. CDR3 DNA: TGTGCCTGGAGTAGGGAGTCTAGCGGGCCCCTGAGCAATGAGCAGTTCTTC.

V is TRBV6-6 and J is TRBJ2-4; perhaps TRBD1 as D (5 bases). Germline CDR1 MNHNY, CDR2 SVGAGI (reference sequence). V was cut by 5 bases and J by 0 bases, with 14 bases left in between. There are 16 residues in the CDR3. As DNA, the CDR3 is TGTGCCAGCAGTCCAGACAGAAAACTAGCCAAAAACATTCAGTACTTC. This sequence encodes CASSPDRKLAKNIQYF.

The rearrangement uses TRBV3-1 (or the pseudogene TRBV3-2) and TRBJ2-1, with D maybe TRBD2 (5 bases). Looked up from germline, CDR1 is LGHDT and CDR2 is YNNKEL (reference sequence). The CDR3 sequence is 16 residues long. V dropped 1 base and J dropped 0 bases, with 10 bases sitting between them. DNA for the CDR3: TGTGCCAGCAGCCAAGCCCGGGGAATCTCCTACAATGAGCAGTTCTTC. Translating it yields CASSQARGISYNEQFF.

The CDR3: CASSIRQGNTEAFF. CDR3 DNA sequence: TGTGCCAGTAGTATTAGGCAGGGGAACACTGAAGCTTTCTTT. The chain joins TRBV19 to TRBJ1-1; D might be TRBD1 (5 bases). Germline V lookup: CDR1 LNHDA, CDR2 SQIVND (reference sequence). The CDR3 runs 14 residues. The ends were cut back, 3 bases at V and 1 base at J, with 9 bases in the middle.

V is TRBV6-6 and J is TRBJ2-3; D tentatively reads TRBD1 or TRBD2 (6 bases each). Trimming removed 6 bases at V and 5 bases at J, with 15 bases between. CDR1 and CDR2 from the germline V gene are MNHNY and SVGAGI (reference sequence). CDR3 length: 14 residues. The CDR3 region is CASRLYREEDTQYF. The CDR3 DNA reads as TGTGCCAGCAGGCTTTACAGGGAGGAAGATACGCAGTATTTT.

This chain joins TRBV2 and TRBJ2-3; 10 nucleotides match TRBD2. The junction had 12 bases not matched to a gene; V was cut back by 4 bases and J by 2 bases. This CDR3 is built from 18 residues. Germline CDR1 and CDR2: SNHLY and FYNNEI. The CDR3: CASSAPAGTSVNTDTQYF. CDR3 DNA sequence: TGTGCCAGCAGTGCCCCGGCCGGGACTAGCGTAAACACAGATACGCAGTATTTT.

In the case of this clone: The junction does not match germline at one end; this may be a read error. J is TRBJ1-2 and V is TRBV12-3 or TRBV12-4, with D unclear. The CDR3 totals 10 residues. The CDR3 DNA reads as TGTGCCAGCAGTTTATTAGAGGAGTCCTTC. It encodes CASSLLEESF.

The genes are TRBV2 and TRBJ1-2; the D gene is possibly TRBD1 (6 bases). The V gene lost 2 bases and the J gene lost 5 bases, with 15 bases spanning the gap. CDR1 SNHLY and CDR2 FYNNEI come from the germline V gene. CDR3 length: 15 residues. The DNA for the CDR3 is TGTGCCAGCAGTGAAAGGCTCAGGGGTCAATATGGCTACACCTTC. Its protein product is CASSERLRGQYGYTF.

The chain has TRBV7-2 and TRBJ2-5, with D perhaps TRBD1 (8 bases). The germline V gene has CDR1 SGHTA and CDR2 FQGNSA. The CDR3 has 17 amino acids. Trimming removed 1 base at V and 7 bases at J, with 22 bases between. The CDR3 region has the DNA TGTGCCAGCAGCTTAGTTGGGGACTACGGGACAGGACGGACCCAGTACTTC. This translates into CASSLVGDYGTGRTQYF.

V gene TRBV7-9 combines with J gene TRBJ2-7, with a tentative D call TRBD2 (7 bases). Per germline, CDR1 SEHNR and CDR2 FQNEAQ (reference sequence). This CDR3 comprises 18 residues. V lost 5 bases, J lost 2 bases, and 25 bases lay in between. The chain's CDR3 is CASSLHPWGGAKTYEQYF. Written as DNA, the CDR3 is TGTGCCAGCAGCCTTCACCCTTGGGGGGGGGCCAAGACCTACGAGCAGTACTTC.

CDR3 coding DNA: TGTGCCTGGAGTGTATCATTGTGGTACGAGCAGTACTTC. Protein sequence: CAWSVSLWYEQYF. This chain uses TRBV30 with TRBJ2-7; the D is unclear. Trimming took off 0 bases at V and 4 bases at J, with 10 bases between the two ends. This CDR3 has 13 residues. Looked up from germline, CDR1 is GTSNPN and CDR2 is SVGIG (reference sequence).

This sequence joins TRBV5-5 and TRBJ1-4, with TRBD1 matching over 9 bases. V lost 2 bases to trimming and J lost 2 bases; unmatched junction nucleotides: 10. In germline, CDR1 is SGHKS, CDR2 YYEKEE (reference sequence). The CDR3 contains 18 residues. The CDR3 reads CASSFQDRGTWTNEKLFF. The CDR3 region has the DNA TGTGCCAGCAGCTTTCAGGACAGGGGAACGTGGACTAATGAAAAACTGTTTTTT.

This chain links TRBV4-2 with TRBJ1-2; no clear D gene. Trimming pared 4 bases from V and 4 bases from J, leaving 10 bases between. The CDR3 is made up of 13 amino acids. Per germline, CDR1 LGHNA and CDR2 YNFKEQ. Here the CDR3 DNA reads TGTGCCAGCAGCCGCCAGTCCTTCTATGGCTACACCTTC. Translated, it gives CASSRQSFYGYTF.